The clone carrying this T cell receptor beta chain was observed a few times. TCRdb re-analysed the RT-PCR reads in MiXCR, keeping a single row per CDR3 protein. Of approximately 500,000 distinct CDR3 sequences in the sample, 20% to 25% are singletons; the top ten hold approximately 3%. These data originate in a study of response to subunit inactivated influenza vaccine. Germline V gives CDR1 LGHNA, CDR2 YNFKEQ. The V gene lost 4 bases and the J gene lost 5 bases, with 9 bases spanning the gap. This CDR3 spans 13 amino acids. The same data also went into a second study, on T cells expressing NK-cell markers. This second study notes: The cDNA for TCR beta came from 5'RACE template switching with UMIs. Several experiments added an anti-gamma-delta TCR antibody to sort only alpha-beta TCR T cells.

Sequencing was performed on CD4+ T cells sorted from PBMCs, taken approximately 13 days after vaccination. The chain is built from TRBV4-2 and TRBJ2-1; perhaps TRBD2 as D (6 bases). This clonotype was sampled from a man between 50 and 59 years old who received an inactivated influenza vaccine. This CDR3 is CASSRRRDNEQFF. CDR3 DNA sequence: TGTGCCAGCAGCCGCAGGAGGGACAATGAGCAGTTCTTC.